Listed below are T cell receptor beta chains from one sample, sequenced in a study of cytomegalovirus exposure and HLA in healthy donors. Using immunoSEQ multiplex PCR, the repertoire was profiled, and TCRdb retains in-frame clones only, with some absent. In the table there are 80,000 to 100,000 clones, under 75% of which are singletons. The specimen sequenced was PBMCs. The receptors were sampled from a female donor in good health and CMV-seronegative. The CDR3 runs from the conserved cysteine through the conserved F or W. D genes are given only for firm matches. Expanded clones are given a class, and other clones once, few, many or no size at all.

>TRBJ1-1|-|-|TRBV18
TGTGCCAGCTCACCTTTTGAGGGCCTCGGCGGCACTGAAGCTTTCTTT
CASSPFEGLGGTEAFF
>TRBJ2-3|-|-|TRBV28
TGTGCCAGCAGTCAGATAGGACAAATAAGCACAGATACGCAGTATTTT
CASSQIGQISTDTQYF
>TRBJ2-2|TRBD1|-|TRBV7-9
TGTGCCAGCAGCCCCTGGACAGGCACCGGGGAGCTGTTTTTT
CASSPWTGTGELFF
>TRBJ1-5|-|-|TRBV4-2
TGTGCCAGCAGCCAAGAAACAGGGCATAGCAATCAGCCCCAGCATTTT
CASSQETGHSNQPQHF
>TRBJ1-1|TRBD1|-|TRBV7-9
TGTGCCAGCAGCCCAACAGGGGCTGAAGCTTTCTTT
CASSPTGAEAFF
>TRBJ2-2|TRBD2|-|TRBV19
TGTGCCAGTATGGTAGCGGGAGGGCTCGGCACCGGGGAGCTGTTTTTT
CASMVAGGLGTGELFF
>TRBJ2-7|TRBD2|-|TRBV28
TGTGCCAGCAGTCTACTAGCGGGAGGGAGCGAGCAGTACTTC
CASSLLAGGSEQYF
>TRBJ2-3|-|-|TRBV29-1
TGCAGCGTTGAAGATTTTCGGGGTTCTAGCACAGATACGCAGTATTTT
CSVEDFRGSSTDTQYF
>TRBJ2-1|TRBD2|-|TRBV6-7
TGTGCCAGCAGTTGGCTAGCGGGGCCTGCCGCCTACAATGAGCAGTTCTTC
CASSWLAGPAAYNEQFF
>TRBJ2-2|TRBD2|few|TRBV9
TGTGCCAGCAGCCTCGGGACTAGTGATTTCGGGGAGCTGTTTTTT
CASSLGTSDFGELFF
>TRBJ2-5|-|-|TRBV28
TGTGCCAGCAGTTTATACCTACAGGGGAGGGAGACCCAGTACTTC
CASSLYLQGRETQYF
>TRBJ1-5|-|-|TRBV6-1
TGTGCCAATTCCCGGGACACACTTAGCAATCAGCCCCAGCATTTT
CANSRDTLSNQPQHF
>TRBJ2-3|-|-|TRBV6-7
TGTGCCAGCAGAAGCGTCCCCCGGGGGGCGAGTACGCAGTATTTT
CASRSVPRGASTQYF
>TRBJ1-2|-|few|TRBV15
TGTGCCACCAGCAGAGATCTTGCGACAACTAACTATGGCTACACCTTC
CATSRDLATTNYGYTF
>TRBJ1-1|-|-|TRBV30
TGTGCCTCGGGTTCCGGGGGTAGGAACACTGAAGCTTTCTTT
CASGSGGRNTEAFF
>TRBJ1-5|TRBD1|once|TRBV2
TGTGCCAGCAGGGACAGGGAAGGCAATCAGCCCCAGCATTTT
CASRDREGNQPQHF
>TRBJ2-3|-|-|TRBV20-1
TGCAGTGCAAGTGCGGGAGATACGCAGTATTTT
CSASAGDTQYF
>TRBJ2-7|TRBD2|-|TRBV13
TGTGCCAGCAGCTTAGGCCGTGAGCGGGGGGTGATCTCCTACGAGCAGTACTTC
CASSLGRERGVISYEQYF